This T cell receptor beta chain was recorded in a study of blood T cell repertoires in COVID-19. Overall study context: The United States, Italy and Spain provided the acute and convalescent COVID-19 samples. T cells, B-cell-depleted T cells, or PBMCs supplied cDNA or gDNA.

This table comes from immunoSEQ multiplex PCR, and its TCRdb copy is limited to in-frame clones, with some not included. Counted here are over 150,000 clones, 70% to 90% occurring once; the ten biggest clones make up around 21%. V was clipped by 4 bases and J by 4 bases; unmatched bases: 7. Germline CDR1 and CDR2: SGHKS and YYEKEE (reference sequence). The CDR3 contains 15 residues. The TCR sequence derives from a man between 65 and 85 years old with active or convalescent COVID-19. Specimen: peripheral blood. The genes are TRBV5-5 and TRBJ2-7; 11 bases are shared with TRBD1. DNA of the CDR3: TGTGCCAGCAGCAACGGACAGGGGGCGAGGTACGAGCAGTACTTC. Protein: CASSNGQGARYEQYF.